This T cell receptor (beta chain) came from a study of cytomegalovirus exposure and HLA in healthy donors. At the level of the study: HLA-typed donors were the source of some 80 million unique TCRs, which an early data release held.

PCR used 60 Vbeta primers and 13 Jbeta primers. Here immunoSEQ multiplex PCR was the method, and the copy in TCRdb shows in-frame clones only, minus some. The repertoire includes about 160,000 clones, approximately 78% of them detected once, and 7% sits in the top ten. V dropped 1 base and J dropped 6 bases, with 12 bases sitting between them. CDR1 and CDR2 from the germline V gene are LGHNA and YSLEER. This CDR3 has 14 residues. Study-wide results and caveats: Association with HLA alleles at 0.05 false discovery rate was found for 15,000 to 20,000 TCR beta sequences in a later analysis.

Remarks on this clone: The antigen is undetermined.

The chain uses TRBV4-3 and TRBJ1-2; D is ambiguous. The specimen was PBMCs. The TCR originated in a woman younger than 45 in good health and CMV-seropositive. CDR3 in DNA: TGCGCCAGCAGCCAAGGACTGCAGCGGAATGGCTACACCTTC. Translating gives CASSQGLQRNGYTF.